This T cell receptor (beta chain) was documented in a study of beta chain features in type 1 diabetes. V gave up 5 bases and J gave up 12 bases, with 17 bases separating them. The CDR3 runs to 13 residues. Germline lookup yields CDR1 LNHDA and CDR2 SQIVND (reference sequence). The sequenced template was cDNA made from the entire isolated RNA. Some clones are missing from TCRdb's copy, which holds only in-frame ones; the method was immunoSEQ multiplex PCR. The sample carries under 950,000 clones, under 20% recorded once. Study-level results: VDJ junctions from patients with type 1 diabetes contained fewer insertions and more deletions. A moderate, significant TCRB CDR3 shortening appeared in type 1 diabetes across four CD4+ subsets.

This clone was seen a handful of times. Its antigen is still unknown. Sequencing was carried out using naive CD4+ T cells from blood. The sequence was collected from a woman between 18 and 30 years old in good health. The J gene is TRBJ2-1, the V gene TRBV19; D gene uncertain. This CDR3 is CASSVRPPGGQFF. CDR3 sequence (DNA): TGTGCCAGTAGTGTTCGACCCCCCGGCGGGCAGTTCTTC.